This T cell receptor (beta chain) was documented in a study of CD8 T cells in Susac syndrome. RNA totalling about 0.5 to 1 ug underwent reverse transcription with random hexamers. Using its own MiXCR run on the immunoSEQ multiplex PCR reads, TCRdb lists one record per CDR3 protein. The sample contains more than 80,000 distinct CDR3 sequences, around 94% of which appear only once. In its sample, this clonotype was seen once. The CDR3 length is 13 residues. Germline V gene sequence: CDR1 SGHDT, CDR2 YYEEEE. The germline V and J ends were trimmed by 0 bases and 9 bases, with 10 bases remaining between them.

The J gene is TRBJ2-1, the V gene TRBV5-6, with D possibly matching TRBD1 (6 bases). Sequenced: CD8+ T cells from PBMCs. The TCR was taken from a human donor with Susac syndrome. CDR3 nucleotide sequence: TGTGCCAGCAGCTTGGAGGGGGATCTTGAGCAGTTCTTC. Amino acids: CASSLEGDLEQFF.